What follows are 15 T cell receptor beta chains derived from one specimen sequenced in a study of CD8+CD57+ T cells in acquired aplastic anemia. The template used for profiling TCR beta VDJ and CDR3 was genomic DNA. TCRdb called the reads again in MiXCR, with one record for every CDR3 protein. Here the sample spans about 220,000 distinct CDR3 sequences, more than 40% being singletons. All patients picked for sequencing had shown, by flow cytometry, an expansion of CD8+CD57+ cells. Sample: sorted CD4+, CD8+, or CD8+CD57+ T cells (not recorded which) from PBMCs. Source of these receptors: a human donor with aplastic anemia.

The chain joins TRBV7-6 to TRBJ2-5; 9 nucleotides agree with TRBD1. The CDR3 is 15 residues long. CDR1 and CDR2 (germline): SGHVS, FNYEAQ. V trimming: 3 bases; J trimming: 3 bases; junction bases outside the gene matches: 5. CDR3 loop: CASSLGQGGEETQYF. CDR3 DNA: TGTGCCAGCAGCTTGGGACAGGGTGGGGAAGAGACCCAGTACTTC.

This clonotype was picked up one time. The chain employs TRBV4-2 and TRBJ1-3; D remains ambiguous. V was cut by 0 bases and J by 4 bases, with 13 bases left in between. Germline lookup yields CDR1 LGHNA and CDR2 YNFKEQ. CDR3 size: 16 residues. Here the CDR3 reads CASSQEGTGFGNTIYF. CDR3 bases: TGTGCCAGCAGCCAAGAAGGTACCGGGTTCGGAAACACCATATATTTT.

This clonotype was detected ten times or more. The chain employs TRBV6-1 and TRBJ1-1; unclear D gene. Per germline, CDR1 MNHNS and CDR2 SASEGT. The CDR3 has 13 amino acids. Between the trimmed V and J ends, which lost 2 bases and 3 bases, there was a span of 7 bases. Here the CDR3 reads CASSEFIDTEAFF. Written as DNA, the CDR3 is TGTGCCAGCAGTGAATTCATCGACACTGAAGCTTTCTTT.

This clonotype has more than one count but fewer than ten. The junction shows a germline mismatch at one end, possibly a read error. The V gene is TRBV27, the J gene TRBJ2-7; the match to TRBD2 covers 11 bases. CDR1 is MNHEY and CDR2 is SMNVEV in the germline V gene (reference sequence). This CDR3 is 11 amino acids long. The CDR3 protein is CASGTGTSGTF. In nucleotides, the CDR3 is TGTGCCAGCGGAACCGGGACTAGCGGAACTTTC.

The chain is built from TRBV14 and TRBJ1-2, with TRBD1 as a possible D gene (5 bases). Trimming took 3 bases from V and 5 from J, leaving 16 bases between them. Germline V gives CDR1 SGHDN, CDR2 FVKESK. The CDR3 extends over 15 amino acids. The CDR3 DNA sequence: TGTGCCAGCAGCCATGAATTGGGACGGAGATATGGCTACACCTTC. Encoded protein: CASSHELGRRYGYTF.

This clonotype was detected ten times or more. J is TRBJ2-2 and V is TRBV6-4, with TRBD2 identical over 11 bases. V was clipped by 6 bases and J by 7 bases; unmatched bases: 7. The CDR3 has 15 residues. The germline gives CDR1 MRHNA, CDR2 SNTAGT. Here the CDR3 DNA reads TGTGCCAGCAGGCCGACTAGCGGGGCAAGCGGGGAGCTGTTTTTT. It specifies CASRPTSGASGELFF.

This clonotype showed up many times. The chain carries TRBV9 and TRBJ2-3, with 8 bases lining up with TRBD2. This CDR3 contains 16 residues. Germline V gives CDR1 SGDLS, CDR2 YYNGEE. V lost 4 bases, J lost 0 bases, and 7 bases stayed unmatched. CDR3 amino acids: CASSRKLADSTDTQYF. CDR3 coding DNA: TGTGCCAGCAGCCGGAAACTAGCGGATAGCACAGATACGCAGTATTTT.

This clonotype has only a few counts. A read error may be the cause here, since a much bigger clone is one base away. The gene calls are TRBV5-1 and TRBJ2-7, with unresolved D. The CDR3 has 13 amino acids. Germline assignment: CDR1 SGHRS and CDR2 YFSETQ. CDR3 nucleotide sequence: TGCGTCAGCAGCTTGGCTAGATACTACGAGCAGTACTTC. Protein product: CVSSLARYYEQYF.

This clonotype was observed at least ten times. The genes are TRBV7-6 and TRBJ1-5; no firm D call. Looked up from germline, CDR1 is SGHVS and CDR2 is FNYEAQ. The length of the CDR3 is 15 residues. The V gene lost 1 base and the J gene lost 0 bases, with 7 bases spanning the gap. CDR3 in DNA: TGTGCCAGCAGCTTAGACAGTGATAGCAATCAGCCCCAGCATTTT. This sequence encodes CASSLDSDSNQPQHF.

Details on this clonotype: A junction end diverges from the germline sequence, so it may reflect a read error. This chain uses TRBV19 with TRBJ2-3; D tentatively fits TRBD1 or TRBD2 (5 bases each). The CDR3 is 14 residues long. Germline values: CDR1 LNHDA, CDR2 SQIVND (reference sequence). The CDR3 here is CASSISGSTDTQYF. The CDR3 DNA sequence: TGTGCCAGTAGTATTTCAGGGAGCACAGATACGCAGTACTTT.

The chain is built from TRBV25-1 and TRBJ2-3; possibly TRBD2 for D (5 bases). This CDR3 spans 15 amino acids. The germline gives CDR1 MGHDK, CDR2 SYGVNS. Trimming removed 3 bases from V and 0 bases from J, with 10 bases in between. CDR3 nucleotide sequence: TGTGCCAGCAGTGACGGGATGAGGAGCACAGATACGCAGTATTTT. Its protein product is CASSDGMRSTDTQYF. Combining the CDR3 with reference TRBV25-1 and TRBJ2-3 gives the whole variable domain EADIYQTPRYLVIGTGKKITLECSQTMGHDKMYWYQQDPGMELHLIHYSYGVNSTEKGDLSSESTVSRIRTEHFPLTLESARPSHTSQYLCASSDGMRSTDTQYFGPGTRLTVL.

This clonotype was seen once. A read error may account for a junction end that differs from germline. CDR3 sequence reads: CASSLRQGSEKLLF. The CDR3 region has the DNA TGTGCCAGCAGCTTAAGACAGGGGAGTGAAAAACTGCTTTTT. The chain links TRBV7-2 to TRBJ1-4; 8 bases map to TRBD1. Per the germline V gene, CDR1 is SGHTA and CDR2 is FQGNSA. The CDR3 has 14 amino acids.

V and J are TRBV9 and TRBJ1-6, with unresolved D. The V end lost 3 bases, the J end lost 9 bases, and 7 bases lay between the germline ends. Germline CDR1 reads SGDLS; CDR2 reads YYNGEE. CDR3 length: 12 amino acids. The CDR3 DNA follows: TGTGCCAGCAGCGGAGAAGGTTCACCCCTCCACTTT. Amino acid sequence: CASSGEGSPLHF.

This clonotype was seen a few times. The rearrangement uses TRBV20-1 and TRBJ2-5; TRBD1 might be the D (6 bases). Germline V gene sequence: CDR1 DFQATT, CDR2 SNEGSKA (reference sequence). The CDR3 loop spans 12 amino acids. Trimming removed 5 bases at V and 5 bases at J, with 12 bases between. The CDR3 region is CSAEGELETQYF. CDR3 nucleotides: TGCAGTGCTGAGGGGGAATTGGAGACCCAGTACTTC.

There are a few counts of this clonotype. An end of the junction differs from the germline gene, which may be a read error. V is TRBV10-3 and J is TRBJ1-1; D perhaps matches TRBD1 (6 bases). Germline CDR1 and CDR2: ENHRY and SYGVKD. The CDR3 runs to 13 residues. The CDR3 DNA reads TGTGCCAGCAGTGACAGGCAGAGCACTGAAGCTTTCTTT. It is translated as CASSDRQSTEAFF.